This is a list of T cell receptor beta chains from one sample in a study of blood T cell repertoires in COVID-19. Profiling relied on immunoSEQ multiplex PCR, and the TCRdb table lists in-frame clones only, not all of them. The sample holds some 250,000 clones; 81% are singletons and the top ten take just under 3%. The sample comprised peripheral blood. The source of these receptors is an older woman with active or convalescent COVID-19. Each CDR3 is given with its conserved first and last residue. The order of the fields is D gene, V gene, J gene, clone size, CDR3 protein, CDR3 DNA. D genes are given only for firm matches. A row's size may be missing; if present it is once, few, many or a size class.

d_gene: NA; v_gene: TRBV5-4; j_gene: TRBJ2-7; abundance: few; CDR3aa: CASSLAGEQYF; CDR3nt: TGTGCCAGCAGCTTGGCCGGCGAGCAGTACTTC
d_gene: NA; v_gene: TRBV13; j_gene: TRBJ1-1; abundance: NA; CDR3aa: CASSVYTVNTEAFF; CDR3nt: TGTGCCAGCAGCGTCTACACAGTGAACACTGAAGCTTTCTTT
d_gene: NA; v_gene: TRBV5-1; j_gene: TRBJ2-2; abundance: NA; CDR3aa: CASSLVPGTNTGELFF; CDR3nt: TGCGCCAGCAGCTTGGTACCAGGGACGAACACCGGGGAGCTGTTTTTT
d_gene: NA; v_gene: TRBV6-5; j_gene: TRBJ2-5; abundance: NA; CDR3aa: CASSYAIPGETQYF; CDR3nt: TGTGCCAGCAGTTATGCGATCCCGGGGGAGACCCAGTACTTC
d_gene: NA; v_gene: TRBV7-9; j_gene: TRBJ2-1; abundance: few; CDR3aa: CASSLGSYNEQFF; CDR3nt: TGTGCCAGCAGCTTAGGCAGTTACAATGAGCAGTTCTTC
d_gene: TRBD1; v_gene: TRBV2; j_gene: TRBJ1-2; abundance: NA; CDR3aa: CASSEGVTGNYGYTF; CDR3nt: TGTGCCAGCAGTGAGGGAGTGACAGGGAACTATGGCTACACCTTC
d_gene: TRBD2; v_gene: TRBV7-2; j_gene: TRBJ2-1; abundance: few; CDR3aa: CASSGTTSGGTYEQFF; CDR3nt: TGTGCCAGCAGCGGGACGACTAGCGGGGGGACGTATGAGCAGTTCTTC
d_gene: TRBD1; v_gene: TRBV7-9; j_gene: TRBJ1-6; abundance: NA; CDR3aa: CASSFDRVSPLHF; CDR3nt: TGTGCCAGCAGCTTCGACAGGGTTTCACCCCTCCACTTT
d_gene: TRBD1; v_gene: TRBV7-2; j_gene: TRBJ1-6; abundance: NA; CDR3aa: CASSPGQGRNMNSPLHF; CDR3nt: TGTGCCAGCAGCCCAGGACAGGGCCGAAATATGAATTCACCCCTCCACTTT
d_gene: TRBD2; v_gene: TRBV11-2; j_gene: TRBJ2-5; abundance: NA; CDR3aa: CASSLTSGVQETQYF; CDR3nt: TGTGCCAGCAGCTTAACTAGCGGGGTTCAAGAGACCCAGTACTTC
d_gene: NA; v_gene: TRBV30; j_gene: TRBJ1-5; abundance: NA; CDR3aa: CAWSVAGVQPQHF; CDR3nt: TGTGCCTGGAGTGTCGCAGGGGTTCAGCCCCAGCATTTT
d_gene: NA; v_gene: TRBV19; j_gene: TRBJ1-4; abundance: few; CDR3aa: CASSRGVRLATNEKLFF; CDR3nt: TGTGCCAGTAGTAGGGGAGTTCGGCTTGCAACTAATGAAAAACTGTTTTTT
d_gene: TRBD1; v_gene: TRBV7-9; j_gene: TRBJ1-4; abundance: few; CDR3aa: CASSLGDRTTNEKLFF; CDR3nt: TGTGCCAGCAGCCTAGGGGACAGAACAACTAATGAAAAACTGTTTTTT
d_gene: NA; v_gene: TRBV7-2; j_gene: TRBJ1-2; abundance: NA; CDR3aa: CASSLAGQAYGYTF; CDR3nt: TGTGCCAGCAGCTTAGCCGGCCAGGCCTATGGCTACACCTTC
d_gene: TRBD1; v_gene: TRBV29-1; j_gene: TRBJ1-1; abundance: few; CDR3aa: CSVVGQGRSEAFF; CDR3nt: TGCAGCGTTGTGGGACAGGGGAGGAGTGAAGCTTTCTTT
d_gene: NA; v_gene: TRBV5-1; j_gene: TRBJ2-7; abundance: NA; CDR3aa: CASSTSGSYEQYF; CDR3nt: TGCGCCAGCAGCACGTCCGGGAGCTACGAGCAGTACTTC
d_gene: NA; v_gene: TRBV27; j_gene: TRBJ1-1; abundance: few; CDR3aa: CASGPSPEAFF; CDR3nt: TGTGCCAGCGGCCCCAGTCCTGAAGCTTTCTTT
d_gene: NA; v_gene: TRBV7-6; j_gene: TRBJ1-6; abundance: NA; CDR3aa: CASTPDISGGPLHF; CDR3nt: TGTGCCAGCACCCCGGACATTTCTGGCGGACCCCTCCACTTT
d_gene: NA; v_gene: TRBV2; j_gene: TRBJ1-1; abundance: NA; CDR3aa: CASSGDRRTEAFF; CDR3nt: TGTGCCAGCAGTGGAGACAGACGCACTGAAGCTTTCTTT
d_gene: TRBD1; v_gene: TRBV4-2; j_gene: TRBJ1-5; abundance: once; CDR3aa: CASSYRQGFDNQPQHF; CDR3nt: TGTGCCAGCAGCTACCGACAGGGGTTTGACAATCAGCCCCAGCATTTT
d_gene: TRBD1; v_gene: TRBV18; j_gene: TRBJ1-4; abundance: NA; CDR3aa: CASSPRTGQGAAKLFF; CDR3nt: TGTGCCAGCTCACCACGGACGGGACAGGGGGCCGCAAAACTGTTTTTT
d_gene: TRBD1; v_gene: TRBV7-3; j_gene: TRBJ2-2; abundance: NA; CDR3aa: CASSLTGTGRITGELFF; CDR3nt: TGTGCCAGCAGCTTAACGGGGACAGGGCGGATCACCGGGGAGCTGTTTTTT
d_gene: TRBD1; v_gene: TRBV4-2; j_gene: TRBJ1-4; abundance: NA; CDR3aa: CASSPGQGRNEKLFF; CDR3nt: TGTGCCAGCAGCCCGGGACAGGGACGTAATGAAAAACTGTTTTTT
d_gene: NA; v_gene: TRBV2; j_gene: TRBJ1-1; abundance: NA; CDR3aa: CASRTDLGAAEAFF; CDR3nt: TGTGCCAGCAGGACCGACCTGGGAGCAGCTGAAGCTTTCTTT
d_gene: NA; v_gene: TRBV7-9; j_gene: TRBJ1-5; abundance: NA; CDR3aa: CASSPRGAGNQPQHF; CDR3nt: TGTGCCAGCAGCCCCAGGGGTGCGGGCAATCAGCCCCAGCATTTT
d_gene: NA; v_gene: TRBV15; j_gene: TRBJ1-1; abundance: many; CDR3aa: CATSRERGSTEAFF; CDR3nt: TGTGCCACCAGCAGAGAGCGGGGGAGTACTGAAGCTTTCTTT
d_gene: NA; v_gene: TRBV23-1; j_gene: TRBJ2-7; abundance: NA; CDR3aa: CTAQGSPLYEQYF; CDR3nt: TGCACCGCTCAGGGGTCCCCTCTCTACGAGCAGTACTTC
d_gene: TRBD1; v_gene: TRBV27; j_gene: TRBJ1-1; abundance: NA; CDR3aa: CASSYPGQGEAFF; CDR3nt: TGTGCCAGCAGTTACCCAGGACAGGGTGAAGCTTTCTTT
d_gene: TRBD2; v_gene: TRBV7-2; j_gene: TRBJ2-1; abundance: NA; CDR3aa: CASSLVAASGGEQFF; CDR3nt: TGTGCCAGCAGCTTAGTTGCTGCCAGCGGGGGTGAGCAGTTCTTC
d_gene: TRBD1; v_gene: TRBV7-2; j_gene: TRBJ1-1; abundance: NA; CDR3aa: CASSLGGQMNTEAFF; CDR3nt: TGTGCCAGCAGCTTAGGGGGACAGATGAACACTGAAGCTTTCTTT
d_gene: TRBD2; v_gene: TRBV2; j_gene: TRBJ2-3; abundance: NA; CDR3aa: CASSATSGGAHTQYF; CDR3nt: TGTGCCAGCAGCGCTACTAGCGGGGGGGCCCATACGCAGTATTTT
d_gene: TRBD1; v_gene: TRBV19; j_gene: TRBJ1-2; abundance: NA; CDR3aa: CASSTPGQGVNYGYTF; CDR3nt: TGTGCCAGTAGTACACCGGGACAGGGAGTCAACTATGGCTACACCTTC
d_gene: NA; v_gene: TRBV4-1; j_gene: TRBJ1-3; abundance: NA; CDR3aa: CASSQEARSSGNTIYF; CDR3nt: TGCGCCAGCAGCCAAGAGGCCAGGTCGTCTGGAAACACCATATATTTT
d_gene: NA; v_gene: TRBV4-1; j_gene: TRBJ2-2; abundance: NA; CDR3aa: CASSQERGTNTGELFF; CDR3nt: TGCGCCAGCAGCCAAGAACGGGGGACGAACACCGGGGAGCTGTTTTTT
d_gene: TRBD2; v_gene: TRBV7-3; j_gene: TRBJ2-3; abundance: NA; CDR3aa: CASSPRLAGAGGTQYF; CDR3nt: TGTGCCAGCAGCCCTAGACTAGCCGGAGCGGGTGGTACGCAGTATTTT
d_gene: TRBD1; v_gene: TRBV27; j_gene: TRBJ1-6; abundance: NA; CDR3aa: CASTRLFDRAYNSPLHF; CDR3nt: TGTGCCAGCACACGTCTGTTTGACAGGGCGTATAATTCACCCCTCCACTTT
d_gene: NA; v_gene: TRBV4-2; j_gene: TRBJ1-5; abundance: NA; CDR3aa: CASSLDRWGNQPQHF; CDR3nt: TGTGCCAGCAGCCTCGACAGATGGGGCAATCAGCCCCAGCATTTT
d_gene: NA; v_gene: TRBV10-3; j_gene: TRBJ2-1; abundance: few; CDR3aa: CAISELSSGEWGSYNEQFF; CDR3nt: TGTGCCATCAGTGAGCTTTCTTCGGGGGAGTGGGGCTCCTACAATGAGCAGTTCTTC
d_gene: NA; v_gene: TRBV9; j_gene: TRBJ1-2; abundance: NA; CDR3aa: CASSVGSVEFNYGYTF; CDR3nt: TGTGCCAGCAGCGTAGGTTCGGTAGAGTTTAACTATGGCTACACCTTC
d_gene: TRBD2; v_gene: TRBV28; j_gene: TRBJ2-1; abundance: NA; CDR3aa: CASSWNPGLAGSSYNEQFF; CDR3nt: TGTGCCAGCAGTTGGAATCCGGGACTAGCGGGGAGCTCCTACAATGAGCAGTTCTTC
d_gene: TRBD2; v_gene: TRBV20-1; j_gene: TRBJ2-3; abundance: NA; CDR3aa: CSASSTSGGADTQYF; CDR3nt: TGCAGTGCGAGTTCGACTAGCGGGGGAGCAGATACGCAGTATTTT
d_gene: TRBD1; v_gene: TRBV18; j_gene: TRBJ2-5; abundance: NA; CDR3aa: CASSPSQGASVTQYF; CDR3nt: TGTGCCAGCTCACCATCCCAGGGGGCGTCTGTTACCCAGTACTTC
d_gene: NA; v_gene: TRBV10-3; j_gene: TRBJ2-7; abundance: NA; CDR3aa: CAIREGQPYEQYF; CDR3nt: TGTGCCATCAGGGAGGGACAGCCCTACGAGCAGTACTTC
d_gene: TRBD1; v_gene: TRBV12-3/TRBV12-4; j_gene: TRBJ1-2; abundance: NA; CDR3aa: CASSLDRENGYTF; CDR3nt: TGTGCCAGCAGTCTGGACAGGGAGAATGGCTACACCTTC
d_gene: NA; v_gene: TRBV12-5; j_gene: TRBJ1-6; abundance: NA; CDR3aa: CASGLNLGTDNNSPLHF; CDR3nt: TGTGCTAGTGGTTTGAACCTTGGTACAGACAATAATTCACCCCTCCACTTT
d_gene: TRBD1; v_gene: TRBV29-1; j_gene: TRBJ1-4; abundance: NA; CDR3aa: CSVKGGTGNEKLFF; CDR3nt: TGCAGCGTTAAAGGAGGGACAGGGAATGAAAAACTGTTTTTT
d_gene: TRBD1; v_gene: TRBV3-1/TRBV3-2; j_gene: TRBJ2-5; abundance: NA; CDR3aa: CASSQTGGGETQYF; CDR3nt: TGTGCCAGCAGCCAGACAGGGGGGGGAGAGACCCAGTACTTC
d_gene: NA; v_gene: TRBV4-1; j_gene: TRBJ1-5; abundance: few; CDR3aa: CASSPRTSSGMGGNQPQHF; CDR3nt: TGCGCCAGCAGCCCCCGAACCTCATCAGGGATGGGTGGCAATCAGCCCCAGCATTTT
d_gene: NA; v_gene: TRBV5-8; j_gene: TRBJ1-2; abundance: once; CDR3aa: CASSLETDTRTYGYTF; CDR3nt: TGTGCCAGCAGCTTGGAGACGGACACCCGCACCTATGGCTACACCTTC
d_gene: NA; v_gene: TRBV5-1; j_gene: TRBJ1-2; abundance: once; CDR3aa: CASSPTDARGYGYTF; CDR3nt: TGCGCCAGCAGCCCTACGGACGCCAGGGGCTATGGCTACACCTTC
d_gene: NA; v_gene: TRBV5-6; j_gene: TRBJ1-1; abundance: NA; CDR3aa: CASSLVFSGTGQAFF; CDR3nt: TGTGCCAGCAGCTTGGTCTTTTCGGGTACAGGGCAGGCTTTCTTT
d_gene: NA; v_gene: TRBV12-2; j_gene: TRBJ2-7; abundance: NA; CDR3aa: CASRLRGEQYF; CDR3nt: TGTGCAAGTCGCTTGAGAGGCGAGCAGTACTTC
d_gene: TRBD2; v_gene: TRBV19; j_gene: TRBJ2-2; abundance: once; CDR3aa: CASKRLAGRANTGELFF; CDR3nt: TGTGCCAGTAAAAGACTAGCGGGGAGAGCAAACACCGGGGAGCTGTTTTTT
d_gene: NA; v_gene: TRBV3-1/TRBV3-2; j_gene: TRBJ1-2; abundance: NA; CDR3aa: CASSRRNYGYTF; CDR3nt: TGTGCCAGCAGCAGGAGAAACTATGGCTACACCTTC
d_gene: TRBD2; v_gene: TRBV7-2; j_gene: TRBJ2-7; abundance: few; CDR3aa: CASSIGLVTYEQYF; CDR3nt: TGTGCCAGCAGCATAGGACTAGTTACCTACGAGCAGTACTTC